This T cell receptor (beta chain) appears in the sequencing data of a study of radiation and T cells in renal cell carcinoma. Study at large: Nephrectomy followed 15 Gy stereotactic body radiation by 4 weeks.

In the case of this clone: Its antigen remains unknown.

Findings and limits, study-wide: In blood, top tumor clones expanded by 2 weeks, shrinking by 4.

Trimming shortened V by 7 bases and J by 2 bases, and 19 bases separated the two germline ends. The length of the CDR3 is 16 residues. CDR1 is LGHNA and CDR2 is YNFKEQ in the germline V gene. The method was immunoSEQ multiplex PCR; TCRdb's version includes in-frame clones alone and lacks a portion of them. This table holds 100,000 to 150,000 clones, about 81% found once. Time point denoted: blood 2 weeks post-SBRT. Treatment here: 15 Gy SBRT to primary tumor, nephrectomy 4 weeks later. The chain is built from TRBV4-2 and TRBJ2-3; tentative D call: TRBD1 (5 bases). This receptor was taken from a man aged 45-65 years with renal cell carcinoma. The source was blood, collected from a patient whose treatment included radiotherapy and nephrectomy. CDR3 sequence reads: CASTRRGAGPTDTQYF. CDR3 nucleotide sequence: TGTGCCAGCACCAGACGTGGGGCAGGGCCCACAGATACGCAGTATTTT.